This passage covers 20 T cell receptor beta chains from one sample sequenced in a study of T-cell reconstitution after alpha-beta-depleted transplantation in children. Preparation of the TCRbeta library was carried out with unique molecular identifiers. TCRdb re-analysed the PCR reads in MiXCR, keeping a single row per CDR3 protein. Among about 500,000 distinct CDR3 sequences listed, roughly an eighth were seen once. The sequences come from PBMCs, mostly from graft donor cells, collected 180 days after TCRalphabeta/CD19-depleted stem cell transplant. The receptors were sampled from a female patient aged 2 to 10 who had a stem cell transplant for aplastic anemia, so the T cells may come from the graft donor.

In regard to this clonotype: A clone one base away is much larger, so this may be a read error. The chain joins TRBV12-3 or TRBV12-4 to TRBJ2-7; TRBD2 aligns across 13 bases. This CDR3 contains 16 residues. Losses at the gene ends were 5 bases for V and 4 bases for J; bases not matched to a gene: 8. This chain's CDR3 is CASSISGLAGPYEQYV. The CDR3 DNA reads as TGTGCCAGCAGTATTTCGGGACTAGCGGGACCGTACGAGCAGTACGTC.

This clonotype was observed a handful of times. The chain is built from TRBV5-1 and TRBJ2-2; TRBD1 agrees at 7 bases. CDR1 SGHRS and CDR2 YFSETQ come from the germline V gene. CDR3 length equals 15 residues. V shed 3 bases and J 0 bases; nucleotides not matched to a gene: 2. The DNA for the CDR3 is TGCGCCAGCAGCTGGGGACAGTCGAACACCGGGGAGCTGTTTTTT. As protein: CASSWGQSNTGELFF.

In this sample, this clonotype turned up many times. This rearrangement joins TRBV12-3 or TRBV12-4 to TRBJ2-4, with D perhaps TRBD1 (5 bases). This CDR3 is 13 amino acids long. V was pared by 6 bases and J by 0 bases, with 6 bases between. Written as DNA, the CDR3 is TGTGCCAGCAGCCAGGGAGCCAAAAACATTCAGTACTTC. This gives the protein CASSQGAKNIQYF.

This clonotype was counted at least ten times. This chain connects TRBV4-3 to TRBJ1-3; D gene unclear. The CDR3 runs 15 residues. V was cut by 0 bases and J by 3 bases, with 9 bases left in between. The germline V gene has CDR1 LGHNA and CDR2 YSLEER. The chain's CDR3 is CASSQDAGIGNTIYF. In DNA, the CDR3 is TGCGCCAGCAGCCAAGATGCCGGGATTGGAAACACCATATATTTT.

This clonotype was found a few times. J is TRBJ1-1 and V is TRBV18; D unresolved. The V end lost 2 bases, the J end lost 2 bases, and 12 bases lay between the germline ends. CDR1 and CDR2 (germline): KGHSH, LQKENI. The CDR3 extends over 15 amino acids. This CDR3 reads CASSPVGRGNTEAFF. DNA for the CDR3: TGTGCCAGCTCACCAGTTGGGCGGGGTAACACTGAAGCTTTCTTT.

This clonotype appeared many times. The rearrangement joins TRBV29-1 to TRBJ1-1; D uncertain. Germline V lookup: CDR1 SQVTM, CDR2 ANQGSEA. The CDR3 contains 15 residues. Trimming left V 4 bases short and J 1 base short, with 16 bases between. CDR3 region: CSVALLLTENTEAFF. The CDR3 DNA sequence: TGCAGCGTTGCCCTACTTCTTACAGAGAACACTGAAGCTTTCTTT.

This clonotype was seen a handful of times. V and J are TRBV6-2 or TRBV6-3 and TRBJ2-7; D not resolved. CDR1 is MNHEY, CDR2 SVGEGT, per germline. The germline V and J ends were trimmed by 6 bases and 5 bases, with 17 bases remaining between them. This CDR3 is 14 amino acids long. Here the CDR3 DNA reads TGTGCCAGCAGGAAGGGCAGATTCGCGAACGAGCAGTACTTC. Protein: CASRKGRFANEQYF.

This chain links TRBV28 with TRBJ1-4; D unresolved. The length of the CDR3 is 14 residues. With 7 bases removed from V and 7 bases from J, the gap between germline ends came to 16 bases. Germline lookup yields CDR1 MDHEN and CDR2 SYDVKM. CDR3 protein: CASNWRRPGEKLFF. The CDR3 DNA is TGTGCCAGCAACTGGCGACGGCCTGGTGAAAAACTGTTTTTT.

The chain carries TRBV5-5 and TRBJ1-1; D gene uncertain. Germline V gives CDR1 SGHKS, CDR2 YYEKEE (reference sequence). The CDR3 spans 12 residues. Deletions cut 4 bases from V and 7 bases from J, with 11 bases between. CDR3 region: CASSGRLIEAFF. The CDR3 DNA sequence: TGTGCCAGCAGCGGTCGGCTAATTGAAGCTTTCTTT.

CDR3 sequence: CASSLVGQINTEAFF. CDR3 DNA sequence: TGTGCCAGCAGCTTAGTGGGACAAATAAACACTGAAGCTTTCTTT. V usage is TRBV7-9 and J usage is TRBJ1-1; tentative D call: TRBD1 (6 bases). This CDR3 region has 15 residues. Trimming stripped 1 base from V and 2 bases from J, with 11 bases between. Germline lookup yields CDR1 SEHNR and CDR2 FQNEAQ (reference sequence).

The chain carries TRBV6-2 or TRBV6-3 and TRBJ1-5; 7 bases agree with TRBD1. With V trimmed by 3 bases and J by 2 bases, 7 bases remained unmatched. This CDR3 is 16 amino acids long. Germline CDR1 is MNHEY and CDR2 is SVGEGT. In DNA, the CDR3 is TGTGCCAGCAGTTATGGAGGGGGCCTTGGCAATCAGCCCCAGCATTTT. This translates into CASSYGGGLGNQPQHF.

In its sample, this clonotype was seen a few times. The CDR3: CATSRGENRDRGRETQYF. In DNA form, the CDR3 reads TGTGCCACCAGCAGAGGCGAGAACCGGGACAGGGGGCGAGAGACCCAGTACTTC. V and J are TRBV15 and TRBJ2-5, with 12 bases aligning to TRBD1. J lost 4 bases, V lost 1 base, and 10 bases had no gene match. CDR3 size: 18 residues. Looked up from germline, CDR1 is LNHNV and CDR2 is YYDKDF (reference sequence).

The rearrangement uses TRBV5-6 and TRBJ1-2, with a weak D call TRBD1 (6 bases). Germline loops: CDR1 SGHDT, CDR2 YYEEEE. The CDR3 spans 16 residues. Trimming shortened V by 4 bases and J by 0 bases, and 16 bases separated the two germline ends. The CDR3 spells CASSLIGGITNYGYTF. The CDR3 region has the DNA TGTGCCAGCAGCCTCATAGGGGGGATCACTAACTATGGCTACACCTTC.

This clonotype was counted a few times. The rearrangement joins TRBV5-1 to TRBJ1-1; TRBD1 matches at 7 bases. Per germline, CDR1 SGHRS and CDR2 YFSETQ. This CDR3 contains 17 residues. J was trimmed by 0 bases and V by 2 bases; bases with no gene match: 10. CDR3 DNA sequence: TGCGCCAGCAGCTTCTTCTTCGGGACAGCTATGAACACTGAAGCTTTCTTT. Encoded protein: CASSFFFGTAMNTEAFF.

The chain links TRBV4-3 to TRBJ2-2; D gene ambiguous. In germline, CDR1 is LGHNA, CDR2 YSLEER. The CDR3 is made up of 16 amino acids. The V and J ends lost 5 bases and 4 bases respectively, with 17 bases between them. The CDR3 region is CASSAPTATFTGELFF. DNA for the CDR3: TGCGCCAGCAGCGCCCCAACGGCGACGTTCACCGGGGAGCTGTTTTTT.

This sequence joins TRBV30 and TRBJ1-2; D is ambiguous. Trimming left V 2 bases short and J 4 bases short, with 17 bases between. Germline V gene sequence: CDR1 GTSNPN, CDR2 SVGIG (reference sequence). The CDR3 covers 15 residues. The CDR3 is CAWSRESIGFYGYTF. The CDR3, as DNA: TGTGCCTGGAGTAGGGAGAGTATTGGGTTCTATGGCTACACCTTC.

This clonotype was counted between two and nine times. V usage is TRBV7-2 and J usage is TRBJ2-7; D is possibly TRBD2 (5 bases). From germline, CDR1 is SGHTA and CDR2 FQGNSA. Trimming removed 0 bases at V and 1 base at J, with 7 bases between. This CDR3 region has 14 residues. DNA for the CDR3: TGTGCCAGCAGCTTAGCGCGCGGGTCCTACGAGCAGTACGTC. It specifies CASSLARGSYEQYV.

This rearrangement joins TRBV20-1 to TRBJ1-5, with D unclear. In germline, CDR1 is DFQATT, CDR2 SNEGSKA (reference sequence). V shed 2 bases and J shed 2 bases, with 16 bases lying between them. This CDR3 is built from 16 residues. DNA of the CDR3: TGCAGTGCTAGACGAAGGGCCAGTAAGGGCAATCAGCCCCAGCATTTT. This encodes CSARRRASKGNQPQHF.

J is TRBJ1-2 and V is TRBV4-1; 9 positions match TRBD1. Germline lookup yields CDR1 MGHRA and CDR2 YSYEKL. V lost 0 bases and J lost 2; bases outside the gene matches: 16. The CDR3 is made up of 20 amino acids. CDR3 DNA: TGCGCCAGCAGCCAAGAGTCTTTGGTTCATGGGACAGGGCAGAACTATGGCTACACCTTC. It codes for CASSQESLVHGTGQNYGYTF.

This sequence joins TRBV5-6 and TRBJ1-2, with D possibly being TRBD1 (5 bases). The CDR3 spans 16 residues. Germline CDR1 reads SGHDT; CDR2 reads YYEEEE. V lost 0 bases, J lost 3 bases, and 15 bases lay in between. This CDR3 reads CASSLVVEGSDYGYTF. The CDR3 DNA follows: TGTGCCAGCAGCTTGGTCGTGGAGGGGTCGGACTATGGCTACACCTTC.